One and the same sample provided the 18 T cell receptor beta chains below, sequenced in a study of T-cell memory formation after mild COVID-19. TCRdb independently ran MiXCR on the 5' RACE reads; one entry per CDR3 protein. The sample has 50,000 or so distinct CDR3 sequences, about 28% seen once. Input material: PBMCs or a T cell subset sorted from them (not recorded which). The receptors were sampled from a man between 18 and 35 years old who had mild COVID-19 (a few samples of this study predate the infection). Cell type and time point are not known.

This clonotype has just a few counts. The chain carries TRBV29-1 and TRBJ1-1; the match to TRBD1 covers 8 bases. The CDR3 is made up of 13 amino acids. The germline CDR1 and CDR2 sequences are SQVTM and ANQGSEA. Losses at the gene ends were 8 bases for V and 6 bases for J; bases not matched to a gene: 11. CDR3 residues: CSTWGQGASEAFF. The CDR3, as DNA: TGCAGCACCTGGGGGCAGGGGGCATCTGAAGCTTTCTTT.

This chain uses TRBV4-3 with TRBJ1-2; weak D call: TRBD1 (5 bases). The CDR3 has 13 amino acids. V was trimmed by 8 bases and J by 5 bases, leaving 15 bases between them. The germline V gene has CDR1 LGHNA and CDR2 YSLEER. Written as DNA, the CDR3 is TGCGCCAGCGCGACAGAACGAGGGTATGGCTACACCTTC. It specifies CASATERGYGYTF.

V gene TRBV4-1 combines with J gene TRBJ2-4; 7 bases agree with TRBD1. CDR3 length: 15 amino acids. The germline V gene encodes CDR1 MGHRA and CDR2 YSYEKL. Trimming removed 3 bases from V and 1 base from J; junction bases left unmatched: 3. The CDR3 here is CASSQGQLAKNIQYF. The CDR3 DNA follows: TGCGCCAGCAGCCAGGGACAGCTGGCCAAAAACATTCAGTACTTC.

The chain uses TRBV3-1 and TRBJ2-7; TRBD1 might be the D (5 bases). The germline V gene encodes CDR1 LGHDT and CDR2 YNNKEL (reference sequence). The CDR3 totals 15 residues. Trimming removed 4 bases at V and 2 bases at J, with 15 bases between. The CDR3 sequence: CASSPYLGRPYEQYF. In DNA, the CDR3 is TGTGCCAGCAGCCCGTACCTGGGGCGCCCCTACGAGCAGTACTTC.

The chain uses TRBV2 and TRBJ2-4; TRBD1 might be the D (6 bases). Trimming pared 8 bases from V and 7 bases from J, leaving 15 bases between. This CDR3 comprises 13 residues. Per the germline V gene, CDR1 is SNHLY and CDR2 is FYNNEI. The chain's CDR3 is CASGSDSPNIQYF. CDR3 DNA: TGTGCCAGCGGATCGGACAGTCCGAACATTCAGTACTTC.

This clonotype was counted between two and nine times. The chain's CDR3 is CASSDGAGESNEQFF. The CDR3 coding sequence is TGTGCCAGCAGTGACGGGGCGGGGGAGTCAAATGAGCAGTTCTTC. The chain has TRBV6-4 and TRBJ2-1; 7 bases agree with TRBD2. Germline V lookup: CDR1 MRHNA, CDR2 SNTAGT. Losses at the gene ends were 2 bases for V and 7 bases for J; bases not matched to a gene: 8. This CDR3 is 15 amino acids long.

The table lists this clonotype with a few counts. This CDR3 reads CASSQEGFEDTQYF. The CDR3 DNA is TGCGCCAGCAGCCAAGAGGGGTTCGAAGATACGCAGTATTTT. The chain carries TRBV4-1 and TRBJ2-3; D is unclear. Trimming left V 0 bases short and J 5 bases short, with 9 bases between. CDR3 length: 14 amino acids. Germline loops: CDR1 MGHRA, CDR2 YSYEKL.

The chain uses TRBV28 and TRBJ2-5; 10 nucleotides match TRBD2. Germline V gene sequence: CDR1 MDHEN, CDR2 SYDVKM. The trim removed 6 bases at V and 0 bases at J, leaving 4 bases unmatched. CDR3 length: 15 amino acids. This CDR3 reads CASRLSGGYQETQYF. The DNA of the CDR3 is TGTGCCAGCAGACTTAGCGGGGGGTACCAAGAGACCCAGTACTTC.

A few counts support this clonotype. This sequence joins TRBV12-3 or TRBV12-4 and TRBJ2-1; a possible D gene is TRBD1 (6 bases). The CDR3 has 14 amino acids. V was shortened by 6 bases and J by 6 bases, with 15 bases between the two germline ends. The CDR3 DNA follows: TGTGCCAGCAGCGACCTCGGGACAAGCAATGAGCAGTTCTTC. It specifies CASSDLGTSNEQFF.

There are a few counts of this clonotype. The chain couples TRBV4-3 to TRBJ2-2, with no clear D. The CDR3 sequence is 14 residues long. V lost 1 base, J lost 1 base, and 4 bases lay in between. Germline-derived CDR1 and CDR2 are LGHNA and YSLEER. CDR3 nucleotides: TGCGCCAGCAGCCAAGGACAGAACACCGGGGAGCTGTTTTTT. Translating gives CASSQGQNTGELFF.

This clonotype has more than one count but fewer than ten. J is TRBJ2-1 and V is TRBV10-2, with 8 bases that match TRBD1. The CDR3 runs 14 residues. V gave up 3 bases and J gave up 6 bases; unmatched junction bases: 4. The germline gives CDR1 WSHSY, CDR2 SAAADI. CDR3 in amino acids: CASSDADRANEQFF. The CDR3 DNA reads TGCGCCAGCAGTGATGCGGACAGGGCCAATGAGCAGTTCTTC.

CDR3 region: CASSQRYRAGGTEAFF. The CDR3 region has the DNA TGTGCCAGCAGCCAAAGGTACAGGGCGGGGGGCACTGAAGCTTTCTTT. The rearrangement links TRBV3-1 to TRBJ1-1; possibly TRBD1 for D (6 bases). Germline CDR1 LGHDT, CDR2 YNNKEL (reference sequence). V lost 2 bases, J lost 4 bases, and 17 bases lay in between. This CDR3 region has 16 residues.

There are a few counts of this clonotype. The V and J genes are TRBV29-1 and TRBJ2-1; TRBD1 aligns across 11 bases. V shed 6 bases and J 6 bases; nucleotides not matched to a gene: 7. The CDR3 runs 14 residues. Germline V lookup: CDR1 SQVTM, CDR2 ANQGSEA. The CDR3 sequence: CSVRTGGLGNEQFF. The CDR3, as DNA: TGCAGCGTGAGGACAGGGGGCCTTGGCAATGAGCAGTTCTTC.

V gene TRBV12-3 or TRBV12-4 combines with J gene TRBJ1-1; D unresolved. The CDR3 is 14 amino acids. Trimming cost V 7 bases and J 1 base, with 13 bases left between them. In nucleotides, the CDR3 is TGTGCCAGCACCCCCGGAGCCGGGAACACTGAAGCTTTCTTT. This translates into CASTPGAGNTEAFF.

The CDR3: CASSGEVVETQYF. The CDR3 DNA reads TGTGCCAGCAGCGGGGAGGTAGTCGAGACCCAGTACTTC. The chain has TRBV11-2 and TRBJ2-5; D is perhaps TRBD2 (6 bases). CDR1 and CDR2 (germline): SGHAT, FQNNGV. CDR3 length: 13 residues. Trimming took off 5 bases at V and 5 bases at J, with 12 bases between the two ends.

This clonotype is deemed medium-sized (0.01 to 0.1%). The CDR3 loop reads CASSSPGVSSYNEQFF. CDR3 DNA: TGTGCCAGCAGTTCTCCGGGGGTGAGCTCCTACAATGAGCAGTTCTTC. V gene TRBV12-3 or TRBV12-4 combines with J gene TRBJ2-1; maybe TRBD2 (6 bases). This CDR3 is 16 amino acids long. Trimming removed 4 bases at V and 0 bases at J, with 13 bases between.

The chain uses TRBV12-3 or TRBV12-4 and TRBJ2-1; D unresolved. Trimming took 6 bases from V and 0 from J, leaving 12 bases between them. The CDR3 is made up of 15 amino acids. This CDR3 is CASRPWRSSYNEQFF. The DNA of the CDR3 is TGTGCCAGCAGGCCCTGGCGAAGCTCCTACAATGAGCAGTTCTTC.

This chain connects TRBV25-1 to TRBJ2-7; tentative D call: TRBD1 (5 bases). Germline V gene data show CDR1 as MGHDK and CDR2 as SYGVNS. This CDR3 spans 13 amino acids. V lost 4 bases, J lost 3 bases, and 10 bases lay in between. CDR3 DNA: TGTGCCAGCAGTGGACAGAATAACTACGAGCAGTACTTC. It specifies CASSGQNNYEQYF.